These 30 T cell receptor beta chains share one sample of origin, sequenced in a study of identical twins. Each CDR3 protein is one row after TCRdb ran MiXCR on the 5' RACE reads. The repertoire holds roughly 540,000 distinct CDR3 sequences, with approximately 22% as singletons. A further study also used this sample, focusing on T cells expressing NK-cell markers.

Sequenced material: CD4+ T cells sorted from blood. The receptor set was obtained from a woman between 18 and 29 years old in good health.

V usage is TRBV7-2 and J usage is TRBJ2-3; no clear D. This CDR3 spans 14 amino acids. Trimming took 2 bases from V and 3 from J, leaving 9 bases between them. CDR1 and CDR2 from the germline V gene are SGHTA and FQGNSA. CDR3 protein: CASSLMPATDTQYF. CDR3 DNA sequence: TGTGCCAGCAGCTTAATGCCAGCGACAGATACGCAGTATTTT.

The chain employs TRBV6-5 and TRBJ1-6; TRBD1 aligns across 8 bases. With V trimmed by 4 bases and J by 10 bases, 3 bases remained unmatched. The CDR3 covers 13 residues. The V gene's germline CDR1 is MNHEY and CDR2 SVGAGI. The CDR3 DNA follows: TGTGCCAGCAGTTCAGGGGGCAGATCACCCCTCCACTTT. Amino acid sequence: CASSSGGRSPLHF.

CDR3 DNA: TGTGCCAGCAGCTTGGTGGGGACAGGGGACACTGAAGCTTTCTTT. This encodes CASSLVGTGDTEAFF. The chain joins TRBV5-5 to TRBJ1-1, with TRBD1 matching 10 bases. With V trimmed by 0 bases and J by 3 bases, 2 bases remained unmatched. CDR1 is SGHKS, CDR2 YYEKEE, per germline (reference sequence). The CDR3 consists of 15 residues.

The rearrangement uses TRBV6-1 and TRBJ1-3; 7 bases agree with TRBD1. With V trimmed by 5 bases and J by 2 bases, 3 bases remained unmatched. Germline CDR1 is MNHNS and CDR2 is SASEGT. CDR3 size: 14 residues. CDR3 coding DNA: TGTGCCAGCAGTCAGGGGGGTACTGGAAACACCATATATTTT. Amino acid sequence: CASSQGGTGNTIYF.

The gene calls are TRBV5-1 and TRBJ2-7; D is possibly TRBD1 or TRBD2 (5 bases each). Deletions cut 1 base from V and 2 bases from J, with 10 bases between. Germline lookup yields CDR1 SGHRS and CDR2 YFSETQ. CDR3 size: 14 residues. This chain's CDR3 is CASSLSGAPYEQYF. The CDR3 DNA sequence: TGCGCCAGCAGCTTGTCCGGGGCCCCCTACGAGCAGTACTTC.

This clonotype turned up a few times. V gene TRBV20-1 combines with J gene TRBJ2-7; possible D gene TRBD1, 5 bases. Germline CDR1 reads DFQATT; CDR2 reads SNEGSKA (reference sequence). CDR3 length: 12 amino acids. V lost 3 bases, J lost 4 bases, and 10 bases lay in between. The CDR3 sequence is CSASYGAYEQYF. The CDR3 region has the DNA TGCAGTGCTAGTTATGGGGCATACGAGCAGTACTTC.

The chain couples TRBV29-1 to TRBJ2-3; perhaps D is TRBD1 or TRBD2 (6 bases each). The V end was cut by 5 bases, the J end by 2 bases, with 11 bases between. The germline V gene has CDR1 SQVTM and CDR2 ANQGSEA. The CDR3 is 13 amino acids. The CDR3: CSVSGAITDTQYF. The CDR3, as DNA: TGCAGCGTTTCGGGGGCGATCACAGATACGCAGTATTTT.

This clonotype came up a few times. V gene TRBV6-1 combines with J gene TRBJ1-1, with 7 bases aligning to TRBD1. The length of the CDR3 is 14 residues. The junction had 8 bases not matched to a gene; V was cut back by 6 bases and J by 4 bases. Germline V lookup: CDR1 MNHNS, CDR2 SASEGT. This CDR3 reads CASSFIQGGTEAFF. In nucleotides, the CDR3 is TGTGCCAGCAGCTTTATTCAGGGGGGCACTGAAGCTTTCTTT.

CDR3: CSAGDTGFSEQFF. The CDR3 region has the DNA TGCAGTGCAGGGGATACTGGGTTCAGTGAGCAGTTCTTC. This chain connects TRBV20-1 to TRBJ2-1, with a tentative D call TRBD1 (5 bases). The CDR3 spans 13 residues. Germline assignment: CDR1 DFQATT and CDR2 SNEGSKA (reference sequence). V gave up 6 bases and J gave up 9 bases, with 18 bases separating them.

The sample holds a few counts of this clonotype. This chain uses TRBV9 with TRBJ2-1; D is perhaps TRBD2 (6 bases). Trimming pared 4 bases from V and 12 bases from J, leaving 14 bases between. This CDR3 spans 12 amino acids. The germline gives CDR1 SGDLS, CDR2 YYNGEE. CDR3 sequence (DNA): TGTGCCAGCAGCCAGATCGGGGGAGGGCAGTTCTTC. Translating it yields CASSQIGGGQFF.

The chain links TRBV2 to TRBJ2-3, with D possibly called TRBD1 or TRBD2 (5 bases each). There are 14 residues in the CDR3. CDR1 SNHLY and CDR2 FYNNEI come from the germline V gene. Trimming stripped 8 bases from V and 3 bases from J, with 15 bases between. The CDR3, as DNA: TGTGCCAGCCGGATGAGGGGCGCGACAGATACGCAGTATTTT. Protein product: CASRMRGATDTQYF.

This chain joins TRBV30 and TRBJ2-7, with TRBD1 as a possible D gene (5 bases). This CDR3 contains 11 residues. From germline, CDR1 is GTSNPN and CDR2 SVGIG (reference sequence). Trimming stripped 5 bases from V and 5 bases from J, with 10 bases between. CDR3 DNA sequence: TGTGCCTGGGACAGACGCCACGAGCAGTACTTC. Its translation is CAWDRRHEQYF. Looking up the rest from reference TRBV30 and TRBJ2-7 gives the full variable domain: SQTIHQWPATLVQPVGSPLSLECTVEGTSNPNLYWYRQAAGRGLQLLFYSVGIGQISSEVPQNLSASRPQDRQFILSSKKLLLSDSGFYLCAWDRRHEQYFGPGTRLTVT.

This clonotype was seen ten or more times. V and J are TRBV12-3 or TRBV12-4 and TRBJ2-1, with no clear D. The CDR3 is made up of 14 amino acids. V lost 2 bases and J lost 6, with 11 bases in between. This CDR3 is CASSLMTPGNEQFF. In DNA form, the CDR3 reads TGTGCCAGCAGTTTAATGACTCCCGGCAATGAGCAGTTCTTC.

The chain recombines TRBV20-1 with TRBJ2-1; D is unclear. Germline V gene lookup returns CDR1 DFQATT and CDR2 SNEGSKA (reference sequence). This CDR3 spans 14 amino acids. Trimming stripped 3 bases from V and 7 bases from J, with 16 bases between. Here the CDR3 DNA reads TGCAGTGCTAGTACGCTGTTGGAAGAAAATGAGCAGTTCTTC. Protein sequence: CSASTLLEENEQFF.

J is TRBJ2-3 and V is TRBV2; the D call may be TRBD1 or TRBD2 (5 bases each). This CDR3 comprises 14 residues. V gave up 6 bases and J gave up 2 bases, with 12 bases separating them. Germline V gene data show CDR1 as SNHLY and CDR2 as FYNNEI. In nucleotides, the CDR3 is TGTGCCAGCAGCGGGACGACATACACAGATACGCAGTATTTT. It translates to CASSGTTYTDTQYF.

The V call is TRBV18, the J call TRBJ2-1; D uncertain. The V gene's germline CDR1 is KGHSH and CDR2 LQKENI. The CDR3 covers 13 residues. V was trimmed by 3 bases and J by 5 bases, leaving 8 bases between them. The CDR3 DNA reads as TGTGCCAGCTCACCGGGCATCAACAATGAGCAGTTCTTC. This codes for CASSPGINNEQFF. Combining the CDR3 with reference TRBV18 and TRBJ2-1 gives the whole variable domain NAGVMQNPRHLVRRRGQEARLRCSPMKGHSHVYWYRQLPEEGLKFMVYLQKENIIDESGMPKERFSAEFPKEGPSILRIQQVVRGDSAAYFCASSPGINNEQFFGPGTRLTVL.

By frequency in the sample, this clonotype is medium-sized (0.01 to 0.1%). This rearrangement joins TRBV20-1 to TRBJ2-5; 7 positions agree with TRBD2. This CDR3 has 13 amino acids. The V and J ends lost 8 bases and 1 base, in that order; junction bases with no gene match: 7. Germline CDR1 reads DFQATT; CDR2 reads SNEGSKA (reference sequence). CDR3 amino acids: CSILAVGQETQYF. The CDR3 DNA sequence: TGCAGTATCCTAGCGGTGGGCCAAGAGACCCAGTACTTC.

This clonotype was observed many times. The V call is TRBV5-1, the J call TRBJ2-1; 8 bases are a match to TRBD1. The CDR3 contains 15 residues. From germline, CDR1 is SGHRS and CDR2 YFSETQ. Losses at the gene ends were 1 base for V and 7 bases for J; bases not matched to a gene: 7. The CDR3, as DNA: TGCGCCAGCAGCTTGTCGGCAGGGGGCTGGAATGAGCAGTTCTTC. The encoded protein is CASSLSAGGWNEQFF.

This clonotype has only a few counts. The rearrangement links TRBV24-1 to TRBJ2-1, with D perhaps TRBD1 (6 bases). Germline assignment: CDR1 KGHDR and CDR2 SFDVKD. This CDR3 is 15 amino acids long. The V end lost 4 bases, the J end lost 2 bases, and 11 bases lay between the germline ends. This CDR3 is CATSEGTFPYNEQFF. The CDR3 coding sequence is TGTGCCACCAGTGAGGGGACATTCCCCTACAATGAGCAGTTCTTC.

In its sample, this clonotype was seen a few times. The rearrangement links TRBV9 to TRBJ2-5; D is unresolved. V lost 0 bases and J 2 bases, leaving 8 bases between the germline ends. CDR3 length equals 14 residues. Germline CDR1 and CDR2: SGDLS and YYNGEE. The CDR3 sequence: CASSVGPLQETQYF. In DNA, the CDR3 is TGTGCCAGCAGCGTAGGTCCGCTACAAGAGACCCAGTACTTC.

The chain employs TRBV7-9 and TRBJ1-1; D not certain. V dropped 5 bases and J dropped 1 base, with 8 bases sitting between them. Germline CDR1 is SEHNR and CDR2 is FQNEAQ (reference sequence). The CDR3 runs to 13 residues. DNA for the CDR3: TGTGCCAGCAGCCGAAATGAGAACACTGAAGCTTTCTTT. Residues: CASSRNENTEAFF.

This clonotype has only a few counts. CDR3 coding DNA: TGTGCCAGCAGCCTGACTGATGAAAAACTGTTTTTT. Encoded protein: CASSLTDEKLFF. The V call is TRBV3-1, the J call TRBJ1-4; D gene uncertain. Trimming removed 4 bases from V and 6 bases from J, with 6 bases in between. The germline CDR1 and CDR2 sequences are LGHDT and YNNKEL (reference sequence). This CDR3 is built from 12 residues.

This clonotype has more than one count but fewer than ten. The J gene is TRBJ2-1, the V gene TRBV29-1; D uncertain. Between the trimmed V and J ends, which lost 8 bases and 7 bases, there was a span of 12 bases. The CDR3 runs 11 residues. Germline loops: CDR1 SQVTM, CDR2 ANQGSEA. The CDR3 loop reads CSHRWGNEQFF. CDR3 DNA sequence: TGCAGCCACCGGTGGGGAAATGAGCAGTTCTTC.

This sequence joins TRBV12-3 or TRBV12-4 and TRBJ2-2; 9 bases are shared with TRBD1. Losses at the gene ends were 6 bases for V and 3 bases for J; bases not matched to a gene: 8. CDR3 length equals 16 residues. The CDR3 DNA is TGTGCCAGCAGACTACCTGGGACAGGGTACACCGGGGAGCTGTTTTTT. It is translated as CASRLPGTGYTGELFF.

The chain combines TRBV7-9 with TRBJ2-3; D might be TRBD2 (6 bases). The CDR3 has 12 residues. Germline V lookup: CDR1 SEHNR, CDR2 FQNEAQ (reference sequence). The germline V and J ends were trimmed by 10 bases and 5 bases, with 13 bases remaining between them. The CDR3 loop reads CANSWREDTQYF. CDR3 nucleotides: TGTGCCAACTCATGGCGGGAAGATACGCAGTATTTT.

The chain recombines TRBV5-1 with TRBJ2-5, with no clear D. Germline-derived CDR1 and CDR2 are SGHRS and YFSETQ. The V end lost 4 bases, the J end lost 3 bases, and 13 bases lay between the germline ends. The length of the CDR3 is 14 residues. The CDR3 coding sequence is TGCGCCAGCAGCCCTCCTGATCGGAAAGAGACCCAGTACTTC. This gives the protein CASSPPDRKETQYF.

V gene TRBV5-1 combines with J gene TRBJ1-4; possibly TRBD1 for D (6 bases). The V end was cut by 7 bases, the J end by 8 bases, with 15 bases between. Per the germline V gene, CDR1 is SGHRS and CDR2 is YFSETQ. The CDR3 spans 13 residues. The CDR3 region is CASGGGSSEKLFF. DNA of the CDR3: TGCGCCAGCGGAGGGGGATCCAGCGAAAAACTGTTTTTT.

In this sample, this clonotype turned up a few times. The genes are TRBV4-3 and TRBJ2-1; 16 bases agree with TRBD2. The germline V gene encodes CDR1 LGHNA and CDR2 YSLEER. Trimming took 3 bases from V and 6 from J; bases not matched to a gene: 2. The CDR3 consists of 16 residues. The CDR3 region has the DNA TGCGCCAGCAGCCACGGGACTAGCGGGAGGGCCAATGAGCAGTTCTTC. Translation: CASSHGTSGRANEQFF.

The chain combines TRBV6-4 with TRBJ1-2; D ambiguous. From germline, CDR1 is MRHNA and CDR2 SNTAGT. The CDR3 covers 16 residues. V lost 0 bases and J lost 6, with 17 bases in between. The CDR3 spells CASSDSSSGFWHGYTF. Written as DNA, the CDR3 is TGTGCCAGCAGTGACTCGTCTAGTGGGTTCTGGCATGGCTACACCTTC.

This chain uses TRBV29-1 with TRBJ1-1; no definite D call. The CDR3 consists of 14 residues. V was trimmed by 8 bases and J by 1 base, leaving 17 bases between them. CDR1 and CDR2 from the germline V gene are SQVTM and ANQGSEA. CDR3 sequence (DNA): TGCAGCACGGCCTCCGACCGGAGGAACACTGAAGCTTTCTTT. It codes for CSTASDRRNTEAFF.